Listed below are T cell receptor beta chains from one sample, sequenced in a study of early T cells in non-severe SARS-CoV-2 infection. From the 5' RACE reads, TCRdb called clonotypes with MiXCR, one entry per CDR3 protein. Counted here are under 70,000 distinct CDR3 sequences, 4.5% to 7% occurring once; the ten biggest clones make up 6.8%. The sequencing input was whole blood. The receptors here all came from an adult who was a healthcare worker with PCR-confirmed SARS-CoV-2 infection or an uninfected control (not recorded which). Both conserved end residues are part of each CDR3. The D gene is left open where the match is weak. The size of a clone is reported for some rows only, either as once, few or many, or as a class for expanded clones.

TRBV11-2	-	many	TRBJ1-2	TGTGCCACAGGACAGAACTATGGCTACACCTTC	CATGQNYGYTF
TRBV7-8	TRBD1	many	TRBJ1-2	TGTGCCAGCAGCTTAGACGGTCGGGCAGGGGGTCCTTCCCACTATGGCTACACCTTC	CASSLDGRAGGPSHYGYTF
TRBV13	-	-	TRBJ1-5	TGTGCCAGCAGCTTAGGGCGTTCATGGCCCCAGCATTTT	CASSLGRSWPQHF
TRBV25-1	-	-	TRBJ2-3	TGTGCCAGCAGTGTCTCGGCTAGCACAGATACGCAGTATTTT	CASSVSASTDTQYF
TRBV6-5	-	few	TRBJ2-7	TGTGCCACTTCGCGTTCCTACGAGCAGTACTTC	CATSRSYEQYF
TRBV20-1	TRBD1	many	TRBJ1-5	TGCAGTGCTAGATCGGCCGAGACAGGGCTTCAGCCCCAGCATTTT	CSARSAETGLQPQHF
TRBV7-2	-	-	TRBJ1-5	TGTGCCAGCAGCTTTAAGAGCAATCAGCCCCAGCATTTT	CASSFKSNQPQHF
TRBV19	TRBD2	-	TRBJ2-7	TGTGCCAGTAGTCCCGGACTAGCGGGAGGAGGGAAGCAGTACTTC	CASSPGLAGGGKQYF
TRBV29-1	-	few	TRBJ1-1	TGCAGCGCCTCTCTGGCGGGAAACACTGAAGCTTTCTTT	CSASLAGNTEAFF
TRBV4-3	-	many	TRBJ2-1	TGCGCCAGCAGCCAAGATTTGGACAATGAGCAGTTCTTC	CASSQDLDNEQFF
TRBV20-1	TRBD1	many	TRBJ1-1	TGCAGTGCTCACAGGACAGGGCCGAACACTGAAGCTTTCTTT	CSAHRTGPNTEAFF
TRBV11-2	-	many	TRBJ2-7	TGTGCCAGCAGACGGCTAGGGAGCGGGTCGAGGAACGAGCAGTACTTC	CASRRLGSGSRNEQYF
TRBV7-2	-	many	TRBJ2-1	TGTGCCAGCAGGCGGACCATACTGGAGGAGCAGTTCTTC	CASRRTILEEQFF
TRBV10-3	TRBD1	-	TRBJ2-7	TGTGCCATCAGTGACCGAGGACAGGGGGACTACGAGCAGTACTTC	CAISDRGQGDYEQYF
TRBV27	TRBD1	many	TRBJ2-7	TGTGCCAGCAGTAGCCGGGACAGGGTGAACGAGCAGTACTTC	CASSSRDRVNEQYF
TRBV6-5	-	many	TRBJ1-1	TGTGCCTCAGGACGGATGAACACTGAAGCTTTCTTT	CASGRMNTEAFF
TRBV7-2	-	many	TRBJ1-5	TGTGCCAGCAGTCAGGGGCCGGTGCAGCCCCAGCATTTT	CASSQGPVQPQHF
TRBV7-2	-	many	TRBJ2-1	TGTGCCAGCAGACTGTTTTGGAGTTCCCGGAATGAGCAGTTCTTC	CASRLFWSSRNEQFF
TRBV6-6	TRBD2	many	TRBJ2-5	TGTGCCAGCAGTTACCAAGAGCGGGGAGAGACCCAGTACTTC	CASSYQERGETQYF
TRBV6-5	-	many	TRBJ1-1	TGTGCCAGCAGTTTCCTCATAGGGACTGAAGCTTTCTTT	CASSFLIGTEAFF
TRBV24-1	-	many	TRBJ1-5	TGTGCCACCAGTGATTTGAGTGCGAATCAGCCCCAGCATTTT	CATSDLSANQPQHF
TRBV7-2	-	many	TRBJ1-2	TGTGCCAGCAGCCCCGACAAGAACTATGGCTACACCTTC	CASSPDKNYGYTF
TRBV4-1	-	many	TRBJ1-2	TGCGCCAGCAGCCAAGCTTGGGGGACTGGCTACACCTTC	CASSQAWGTGYTF
TRBV12-3/TRBV12-4	-	many	TRBJ1-1	TGTGCCAGCAGCCCAACAGGGAGCACTGAAGCTTTCTTT	CASSPTGSTEAFF
TRBV12-3/TRBV12-4	-	many	TRBJ2-7	TGTGCCAGCAGTCCCCGGGACACCTACGAGCAGTACTTC	CASSPRDTYEQYF
TRBV18	TRBD2	many	TRBJ2-5	TGTGCCAGCTCCCTCGGACTAGCGGCGACCCAAGAGACCCAGTACTTC	CASSLGLAATQETQYF
TRBV9	-	many	TRBJ1-1	TGTGCCAGCAGCGTCGGCGGAATGAACACTGAAGCTTTCTTT	CASSVGGMNTEAFF
TRBV7-9	-	many	TRBJ2-5	TGTGCCAGCGGCAGGGGTTTCCAAGAGACCCAGTACTTC	CASGRGFQETQYF
TRBV5-4	TRBD1	-	TRBJ2-3	TGTGCCAGCAGCTTGGGGGACAGGGGAATTAGCACAGATACGCAGTATTTT	CASSLGDRGISTDTQYF
TRBV4-3	TRBD2	-	TRBJ2-7	TGCGCCAGCAGCCAAGCCCTACGACTAGCGGGGGGGTACGAGCAGTACTTC	CASSQALRLAGGYEQYF
TRBV5-5	-	many	TRBJ2-3	TGTGCCAGCAGCTTCCGGCCCCCCACAGATACGCAGTATTTT	CASSFRPPTDTQYF